A single TCR beta chain is shown here with its context. These data are taken from a study of blood T cell repertoires in COVID-19. Clones were sequenced by immunoSEQ multiplex PCR, and TCRdb holds only the in-frame ones, with some missing. The sample includes under 300,000 clones, less than 90% of them seen just once. Germline CDR1 SGHDN, CDR2 FVKESK. The CDR3 extends over 15 amino acids. The V end was cut by 4 bases, the J end by 1 base, with 11 bases between. This TCR derives from a woman in her seventies with COVID-19, enrolled during active disease. Sample: peripheral blood. This chain links TRBV14 with TRBJ2-1; D may be TRBD1 (5 bases). The CDR3 nucleotides are TGTGCCAGCAGCCGTCAAGGGGTTTCCTACAATGAGCAGTTCTTC. Translating gives CASSRQGVSYNEQFF.